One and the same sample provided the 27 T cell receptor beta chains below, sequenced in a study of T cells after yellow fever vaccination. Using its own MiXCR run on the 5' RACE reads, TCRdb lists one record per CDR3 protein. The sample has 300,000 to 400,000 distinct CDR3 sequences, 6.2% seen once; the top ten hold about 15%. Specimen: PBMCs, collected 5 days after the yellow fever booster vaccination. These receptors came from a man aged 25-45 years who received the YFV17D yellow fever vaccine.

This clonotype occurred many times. CDR3 bases: TGCAGTGCTAGATTGACTAGTGGGGCCCTCGGGTACGAGCAGTACTTC. It translates to CSARLTSGALGYEQYF. This chain joins TRBV20-1 and TRBJ2-7, with D possibly matching TRBD2 (6 bases). Germline-derived CDR1 and CDR2 are DFQATT and SNEGSKA (reference sequence). There are 16 residues in the CDR3. V was shortened by 2 bases and J by 4 bases, with 21 bases between the two germline ends.

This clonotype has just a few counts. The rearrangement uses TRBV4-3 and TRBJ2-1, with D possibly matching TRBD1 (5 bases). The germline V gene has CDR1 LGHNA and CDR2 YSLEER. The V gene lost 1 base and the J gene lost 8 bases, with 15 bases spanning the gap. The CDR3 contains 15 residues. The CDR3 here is CASSQAQEGVDEQFF. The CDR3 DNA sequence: TGCGCCAGCAGCCAAGCACAGGAAGGGGTCGATGAGCAGTTCTTC.

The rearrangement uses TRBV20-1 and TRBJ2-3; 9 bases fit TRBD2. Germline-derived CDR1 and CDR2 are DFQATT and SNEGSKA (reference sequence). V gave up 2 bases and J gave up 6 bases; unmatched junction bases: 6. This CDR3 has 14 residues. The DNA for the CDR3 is TGCAGTGCTAGACTAGCGGGGCCCGGCGATACGCAGTATTTT. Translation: CSARLAGPGDTQYF.

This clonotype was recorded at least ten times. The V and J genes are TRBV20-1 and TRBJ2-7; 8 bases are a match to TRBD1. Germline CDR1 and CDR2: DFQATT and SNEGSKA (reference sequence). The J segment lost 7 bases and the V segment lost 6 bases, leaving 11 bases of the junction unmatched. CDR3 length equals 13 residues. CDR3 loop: CSADRESRGEQYF. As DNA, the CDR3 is TGCAGTGCGGACAGGGAGTCCCGCGGAGAGCAGTACTTC.

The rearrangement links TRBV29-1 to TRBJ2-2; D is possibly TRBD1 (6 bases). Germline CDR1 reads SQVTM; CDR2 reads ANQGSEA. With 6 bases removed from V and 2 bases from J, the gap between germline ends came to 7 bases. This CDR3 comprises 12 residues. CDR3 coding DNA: TGCAGCGTGGACAGCAACACCGGGGAGCTGTTTTTT. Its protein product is CSVDSNTGELFF.

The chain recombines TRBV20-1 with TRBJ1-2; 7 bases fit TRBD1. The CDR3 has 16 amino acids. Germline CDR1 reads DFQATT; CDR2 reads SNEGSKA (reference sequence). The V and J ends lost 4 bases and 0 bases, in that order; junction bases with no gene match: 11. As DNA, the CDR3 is TGCAGTGCTACAAACGACAGGGTCACAACTAACTATGGCTACACCTTC. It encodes CSATNDRVTTNYGYTF.

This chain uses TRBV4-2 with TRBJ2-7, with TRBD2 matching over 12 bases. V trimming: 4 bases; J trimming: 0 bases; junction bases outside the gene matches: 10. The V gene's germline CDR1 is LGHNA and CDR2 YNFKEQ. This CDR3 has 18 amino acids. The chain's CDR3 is CASSPRGTSGYNSYEQYF. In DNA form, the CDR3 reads TGTGCCAGCAGCCCTCGAGGGACTAGCGGGTACAACTCCTACGAGCAGTACTTC.

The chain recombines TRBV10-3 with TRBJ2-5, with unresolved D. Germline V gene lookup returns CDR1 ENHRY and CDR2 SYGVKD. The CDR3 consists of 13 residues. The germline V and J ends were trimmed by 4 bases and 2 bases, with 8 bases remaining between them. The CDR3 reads CAISGNVQETQYF. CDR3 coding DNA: TGTGCCATCAGTGGTAATGTACAAGAGACCCAGTACTTC.

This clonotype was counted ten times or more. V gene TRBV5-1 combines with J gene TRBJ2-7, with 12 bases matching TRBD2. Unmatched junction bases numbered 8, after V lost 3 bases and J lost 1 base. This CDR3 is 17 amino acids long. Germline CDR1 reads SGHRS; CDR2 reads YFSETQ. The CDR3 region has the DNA TGCGCCAGCAGCTCCGGGACTAGCGGGCACACATCCTACGAGCAGTACTTC. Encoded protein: CASSSGTSGHTSYEQYF. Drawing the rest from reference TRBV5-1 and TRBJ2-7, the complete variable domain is KAGVTQTPRYLIKTRGQQVTLSCSPISGHRSVSWYQQTPGQGLQFLFEYFSETQRNKGNFPGRFSGRQFSNSRSEMNVSTLELGDSALYLCASSSGTSGHTSYEQYFGPGTRLTVT.

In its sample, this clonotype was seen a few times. The CDR3 spells CASTQLSALGYTF. CDR3 in DNA: TGTGCCAGCACGCAACTCTCAGCTCTTGGCTACACCTTC. The chain combines TRBV7-2 with TRBJ1-2, with D uncertain. The CDR3 totals 13 residues. V was shortened by 7 bases and J by 7 bases, with 16 bases between the two germline ends. Germline V gene sequence: CDR1 SGHTA, CDR2 FQGNSA.

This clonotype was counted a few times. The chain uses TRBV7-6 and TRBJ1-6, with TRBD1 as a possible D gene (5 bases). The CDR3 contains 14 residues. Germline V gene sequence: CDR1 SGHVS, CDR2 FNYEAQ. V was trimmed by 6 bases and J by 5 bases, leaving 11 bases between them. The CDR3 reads CASSHDSHNSPLHF. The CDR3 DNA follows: TGTGCCAGCAGTCACGACAGCCATAATTCACCCCTCCACTTT.

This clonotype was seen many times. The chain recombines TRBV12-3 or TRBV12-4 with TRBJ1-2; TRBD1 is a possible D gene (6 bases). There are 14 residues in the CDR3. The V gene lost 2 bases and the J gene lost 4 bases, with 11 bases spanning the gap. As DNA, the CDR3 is TGTGCCAGCAGTTTAATCGGACAGCCCTATGGCTACACCTTC. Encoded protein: CASSLIGQPYGYTF.

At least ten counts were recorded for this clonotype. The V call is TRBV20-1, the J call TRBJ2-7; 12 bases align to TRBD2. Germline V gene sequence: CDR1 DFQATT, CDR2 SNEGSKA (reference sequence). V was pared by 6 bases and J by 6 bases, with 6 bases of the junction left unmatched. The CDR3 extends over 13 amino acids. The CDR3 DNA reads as TGCAGTGCAAAGACTAGCGGGAGATCCGAGCAGTACTTC. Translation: CSAKTSGRSEQYF.

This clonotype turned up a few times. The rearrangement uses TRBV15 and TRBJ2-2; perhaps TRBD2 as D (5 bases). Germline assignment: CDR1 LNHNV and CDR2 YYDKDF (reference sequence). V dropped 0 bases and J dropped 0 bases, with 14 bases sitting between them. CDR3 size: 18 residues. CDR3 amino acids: CATSRDRVMGANTGELFF. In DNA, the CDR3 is TGTGCCACCAGCAGAGATCGGGTTATGGGAGCGAACACCGGGGAGCTGTTTTTT.

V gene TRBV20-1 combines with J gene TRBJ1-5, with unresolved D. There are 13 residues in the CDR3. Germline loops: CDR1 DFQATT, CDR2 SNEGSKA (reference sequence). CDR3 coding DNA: TGCAGCAAACGAGGGAGAAGTGATCAGCCCCAGCATTTT. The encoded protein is CSKRGRSDQPQHF.

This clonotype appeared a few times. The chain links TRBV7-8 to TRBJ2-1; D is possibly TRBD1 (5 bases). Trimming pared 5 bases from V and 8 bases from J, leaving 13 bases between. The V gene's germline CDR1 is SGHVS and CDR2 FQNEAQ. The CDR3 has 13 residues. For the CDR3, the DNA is TGTGCCAGCAGCCCCACTTTAGGGGATGAGCAGTTCTTC. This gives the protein CASSPTLGDEQFF.

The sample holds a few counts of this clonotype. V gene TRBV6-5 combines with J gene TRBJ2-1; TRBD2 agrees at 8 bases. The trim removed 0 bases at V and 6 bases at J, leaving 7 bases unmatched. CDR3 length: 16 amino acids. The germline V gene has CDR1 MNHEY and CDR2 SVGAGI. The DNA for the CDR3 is TGTGCCAGCAGTTACTCACGAGCGGGAGCTTCCAATGAGCAGTTCTTC. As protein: CASSYSRAGASNEQFF.

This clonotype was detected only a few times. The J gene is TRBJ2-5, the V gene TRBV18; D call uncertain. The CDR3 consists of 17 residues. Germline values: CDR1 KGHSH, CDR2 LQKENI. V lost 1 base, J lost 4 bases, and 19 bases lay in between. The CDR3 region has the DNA TGTGCCAGCTCACCACGCCTTGGGCGTGGAGTTGGAGAGACCCAGTACTTC. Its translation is CASSPRLGRGVGETQYF.

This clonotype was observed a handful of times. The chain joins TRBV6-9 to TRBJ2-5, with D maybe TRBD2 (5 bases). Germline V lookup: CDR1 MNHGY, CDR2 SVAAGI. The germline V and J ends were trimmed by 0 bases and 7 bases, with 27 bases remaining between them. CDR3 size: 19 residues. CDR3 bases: TGTGCCAGCAGTTATTCGTCGTTTCTGAGGGCGCAGAAAGAGTGGACCCAGTACTTC. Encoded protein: CASSYSSFLRAQKEWTQYF.

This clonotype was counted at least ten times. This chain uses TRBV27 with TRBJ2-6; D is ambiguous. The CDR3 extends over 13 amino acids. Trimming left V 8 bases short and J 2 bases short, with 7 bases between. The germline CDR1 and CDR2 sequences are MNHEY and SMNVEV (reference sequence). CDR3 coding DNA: TGTGCCAGCGGTGGGGCTGGGGCCAACGTCCTGACTTTC. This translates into CASGGAGANVLTF.

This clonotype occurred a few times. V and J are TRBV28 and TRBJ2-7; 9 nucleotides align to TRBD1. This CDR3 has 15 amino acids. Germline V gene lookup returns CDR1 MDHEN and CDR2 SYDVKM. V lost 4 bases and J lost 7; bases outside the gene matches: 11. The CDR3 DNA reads TGTGCCAGCAGTTCCGAGTCGGGACAGGGTCGAGAGCAGTACTTC. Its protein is CASSSESGQGREQYF.

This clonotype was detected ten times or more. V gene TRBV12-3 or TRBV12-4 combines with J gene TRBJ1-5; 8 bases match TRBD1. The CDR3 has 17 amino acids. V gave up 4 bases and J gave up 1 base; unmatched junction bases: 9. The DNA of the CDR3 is TGTGCCAGCAGTTCCGGGGACAGGATCACGAGCAATCAGCCCCAGCATTTT. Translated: CASSSGDRITSNQPQHF.

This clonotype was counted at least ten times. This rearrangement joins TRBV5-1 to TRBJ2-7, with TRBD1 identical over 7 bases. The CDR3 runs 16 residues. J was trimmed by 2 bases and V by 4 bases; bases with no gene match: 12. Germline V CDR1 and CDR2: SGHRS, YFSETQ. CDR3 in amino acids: CASSLQLQGTTYEQYF. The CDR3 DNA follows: TGCGCCAGCAGCCTCCAACTACAGGGGACAACCTACGAGCAGTACTTC.

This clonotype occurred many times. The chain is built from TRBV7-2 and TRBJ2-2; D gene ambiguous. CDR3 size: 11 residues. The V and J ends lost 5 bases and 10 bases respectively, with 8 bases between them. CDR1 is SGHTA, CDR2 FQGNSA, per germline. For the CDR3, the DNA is TGTGCCAGCAGCCCCTTACAGGAGCTGTTTTTT. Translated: CASSPLQELFF. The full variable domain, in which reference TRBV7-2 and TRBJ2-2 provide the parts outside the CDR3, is GAGVSQSPSNKVTEKGKDVELRCDPISGHTALYWYRQSLGQGLEFLIYFQGNSAPDKSGLPSDRFSAERTGGSVSTLTIQRTQQEDSAVYLCASSPLQELFFGEGSRLTVL.

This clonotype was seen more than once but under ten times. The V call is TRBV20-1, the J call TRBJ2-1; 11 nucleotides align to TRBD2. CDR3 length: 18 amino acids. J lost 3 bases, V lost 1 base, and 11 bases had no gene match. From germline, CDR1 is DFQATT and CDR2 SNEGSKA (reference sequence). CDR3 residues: CSARVGGTSGSFYNEQFF. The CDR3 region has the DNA TGCAGTGCTAGAGTTGGTGGTACTAGCGGGAGTTTCTACAATGAGCAGTTCTTC.

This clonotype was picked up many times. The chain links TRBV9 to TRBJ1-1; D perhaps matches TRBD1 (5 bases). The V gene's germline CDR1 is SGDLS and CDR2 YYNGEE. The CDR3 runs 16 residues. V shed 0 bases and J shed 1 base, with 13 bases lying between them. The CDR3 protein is CASSVGVQGPNTEAFF. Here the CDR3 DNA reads TGTGCCAGCAGCGTAGGCGTGCAGGGTCCGAACACTGAAGCTTTCTTT.

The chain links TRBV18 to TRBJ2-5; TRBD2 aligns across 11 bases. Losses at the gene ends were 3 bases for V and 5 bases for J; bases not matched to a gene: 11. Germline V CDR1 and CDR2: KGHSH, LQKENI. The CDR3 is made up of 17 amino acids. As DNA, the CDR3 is TGTGCCAGCTCACCTGTTACTAGCGGGAGAGGGTTGGAGACCCAGTACTTC. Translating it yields CASSPVTSGRGLETQYF.